Below, 5 T cell receptor beta chains from the same sample are listed, as sequenced in a study of T cell changes during pregnancy in multiple sclerosis. Profiling relied on immunoSEQ multiplex PCR, and the TCRdb table lists in-frame clones only, not all of them. Among about 120,000 clones, around 93% were seen once, and the ten largest hold approximately 5.8%. Material: peripheral blood, obtained before pregnancy. The receptor source for this set is a female donor with multiple sclerosis, enrolled in a pregnancy study.

This sequence joins TRBV10-3 and TRBJ1-5; 9 nucleotides match TRBD1. Germline V gives CDR1 ENHRY, CDR2 SYGVKD. This CDR3 has 15 amino acids. V was clipped by 10 bases and J by 4 bases; unmatched bases: 11. The CDR3 sequence is CATLGDRDGNQPQHF. The CDR3 coding sequence is TGTGCCACCCTCGGGGACAGGGATGGTAATCAGCCCCAGCATTTT.

The chain carries TRBV28 and TRBJ1-5; D remains ambiguous. This CDR3 is built from 12 residues. Trimming shortened V by 6 bases and J by 7 bases, and 10 bases separated the two germline ends. Germline V gene sequence: CDR1 MDHEN, CDR2 SYDVKM. DNA of the CDR3: TGTGCCAGCAGCTCTCCCGGGCAGCCCCAGCATTTT. It codes for CASSSPGQPQHF.

This sequence joins TRBV15 and TRBJ2-1, with 10 bases matching TRBD2. This CDR3 has 17 residues. V trimming: 0 bases; J trimming: 9 bases; junction bases outside the gene matches: 11. Germline values: CDR1 LNHNV, CDR2 YYDKDF (reference sequence). CDR3 protein: CATSRDKKGLAAGEQFF. Written as DNA, the CDR3 is TGTGCCACCAGCAGAGATAAGAAAGGACTAGCGGCGGGTGAGCAGTTCTTC.

The V call is TRBV11-2, the J call TRBJ2-7; D perhaps matches TRBD2 (6 bases). Trimming pared 1 base from V and 6 bases from J, leaving 16 bases between. From germline, CDR1 is SGHAT and CDR2 FQNNGV. The CDR3 is 15 residues long. The DNA of the CDR3 is TGTGCCAGCAGCTTAGTGCTAGCGTCCGCTTTCGAGCAGTACTTC. It yields the protein CASSLVLASAFEQYF.

This sequence joins TRBV6-1 and TRBJ1-6, with 7 bases fitting TRBD1. V lost 6 bases, J lost 6 bases, and 5 bases stayed unmatched. Per the germline V gene, CDR1 is MNHNS and CDR2 is SASEGT. This CDR3 region has 14 residues. The chain's CDR3 is CASRMDRSNSPLHF. The DNA for the CDR3 is TGTGCCAGCAGAATGGACAGGAGTAATTCACCCCTCCACTTT.